The T cell receptor (beta chain) under discussion was sequenced for a study of blood T cells in healthy people across ages. Comments on this clonotype: What it binds is not known.

Study-wide points: TCR beta diversity correlated strongly with naive T cell percentage. Older individuals had lower TCR beta diversity per million T cells (the decline was roughly linear).

Trimming removed 3 bases from V and 5 bases from J, with 14 bases in between. Germline-derived CDR1 and CDR2 are KGHDR and SFDVKD. CDR3 length: 15 amino acids. A second PCR, run for roughly 7 to 12 cycles, used a sample-barcoded 5' primer plus a J-beta primer mix. Every sample produced at least 2.5 million CDR3-containing paired-end reads. TCRdb fed the 5' RACE reads into MiXCR, producing one record per CDR3 protein. The repertoire has some 1.8 million distinct CDR3 sequences, around 40% of them found once; the top ten carry roughly 23%. Material: blood. The sequence came from a human donor in good health. J is TRBJ2-3 and V is TRBV24-1; D might be TRBD1 (6 bases). The CDR3 region is CATSDPRGSGDTQYF. As DNA, the CDR3 is TGTGCCACCAGTGATCCCAGGGGAAGCGGAGATACGCAGTATTTT.